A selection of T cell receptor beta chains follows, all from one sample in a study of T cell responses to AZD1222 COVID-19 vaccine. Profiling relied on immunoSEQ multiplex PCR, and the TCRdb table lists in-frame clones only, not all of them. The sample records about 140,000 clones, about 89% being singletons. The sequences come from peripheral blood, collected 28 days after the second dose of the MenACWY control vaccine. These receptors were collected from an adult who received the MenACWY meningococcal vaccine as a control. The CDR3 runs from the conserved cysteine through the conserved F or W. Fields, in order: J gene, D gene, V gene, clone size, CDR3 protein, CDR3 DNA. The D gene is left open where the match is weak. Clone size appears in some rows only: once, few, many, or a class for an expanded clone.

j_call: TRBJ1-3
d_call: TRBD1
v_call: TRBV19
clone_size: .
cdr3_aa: CASKRGPDSGNTIYF
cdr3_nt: TGTGCCAGTAAGAGGGGGCCTGACTCTGGAAACACCATATATTTT

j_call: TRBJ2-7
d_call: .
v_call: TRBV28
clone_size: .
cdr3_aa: CASSFSSGSYEQYF
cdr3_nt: TGTGCCAGCAGTTTTTCCAGCGGCTCCTACGAGCAGTACTTC

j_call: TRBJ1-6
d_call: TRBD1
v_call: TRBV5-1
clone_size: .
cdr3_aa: CASSWDSNNSPLHF
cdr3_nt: TGCGCCAGCAGCTGGGACAGTAATAATTCACCCCTCCACTTT

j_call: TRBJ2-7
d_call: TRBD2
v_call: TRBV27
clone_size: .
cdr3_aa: CASSRRTSGRTHEQYF
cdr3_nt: TGTGCCAGCAGTCGCAGGACTAGCGGGAGGACCCACGAGCAGTACTTC

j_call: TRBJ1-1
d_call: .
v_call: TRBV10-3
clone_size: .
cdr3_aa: CAISELGGAAEAFF
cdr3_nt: TGTGCCATCAGTGAGTTAGGGGGGGCTGCTGAAGCTTTCTTT

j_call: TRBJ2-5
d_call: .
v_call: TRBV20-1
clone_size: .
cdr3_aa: CSARGGHQETQYF
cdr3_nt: TGCAGTGCTCGTGGGGGCCACCAAGAGACCCAGTACTTC

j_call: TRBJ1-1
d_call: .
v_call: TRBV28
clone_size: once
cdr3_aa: CASSFSARPEAFF
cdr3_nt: TGTGCCAGCAGCTTCTCAGCTAGGCCTGAAGCTTTCTTT

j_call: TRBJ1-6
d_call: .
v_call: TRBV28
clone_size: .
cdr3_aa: CASSFVLGGNSPLHF
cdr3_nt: TGTGCCAGCAGTTTTGTTTTGGGGGGCAATTCACCCCTCCACTTT

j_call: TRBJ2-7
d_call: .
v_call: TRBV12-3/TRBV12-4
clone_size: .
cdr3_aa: CASSLNSGRKQYF
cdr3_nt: TGTGCCAGCAGTTTAAATTCCGGACGTAAGCAGTACTTC

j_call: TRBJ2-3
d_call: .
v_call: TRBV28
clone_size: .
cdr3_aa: CASSRLTSTDTQYF
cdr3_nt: TGTGCCAGCAGCCGACTAACTAGCACAGATACGCAGTATTTT

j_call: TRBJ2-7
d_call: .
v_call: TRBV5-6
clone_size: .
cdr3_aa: CASSLTGATYEQYF
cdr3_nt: TGTGCCAGCAGCTTAACCGGGGCGACCTACGAGCAGTACTTC

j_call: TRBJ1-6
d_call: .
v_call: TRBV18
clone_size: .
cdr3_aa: CASSPLQGFNSPLHF
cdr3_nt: TGTGCCAGCTCACCCCTACAAGGCTTTAATTCACCCCTCCACTTT